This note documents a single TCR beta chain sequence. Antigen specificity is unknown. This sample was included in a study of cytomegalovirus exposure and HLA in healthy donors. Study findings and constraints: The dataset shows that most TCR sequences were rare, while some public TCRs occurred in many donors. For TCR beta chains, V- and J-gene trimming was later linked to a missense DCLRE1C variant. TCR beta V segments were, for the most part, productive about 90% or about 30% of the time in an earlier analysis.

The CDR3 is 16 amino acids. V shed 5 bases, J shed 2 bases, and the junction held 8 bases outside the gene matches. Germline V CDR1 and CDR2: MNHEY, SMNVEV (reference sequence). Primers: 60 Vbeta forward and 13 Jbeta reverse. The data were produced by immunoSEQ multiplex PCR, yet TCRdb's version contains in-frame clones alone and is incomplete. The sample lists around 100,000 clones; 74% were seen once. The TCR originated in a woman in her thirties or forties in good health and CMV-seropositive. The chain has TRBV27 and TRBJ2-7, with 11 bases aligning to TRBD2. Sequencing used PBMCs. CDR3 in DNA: TGTGCCAGCAGTCCCTTGGGACTAGCGGATACCTACGAGCAGTACTTC. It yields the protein CASSPLGLADTYEQYF.